This TCR beta chain was retrieved from a study of T-cell memory formation after mild COVID-19. Study summary: TCR clusters showed largely donor specificity.

Whole-study results and caveats: Researchers found some responding clones in pre-infection memory, a sign that cross-reactive memory joined. The main location of contracting CD4+ clones was CM and EM, and that of contracting CD8+ clones was EMRA. Contracting clones from day 15 to 85 showed balanced CD4/CD8; later expanders favored CD4+.

This clonotype was counted a few times. Its antigen remains unknown. A single record per CDR3 protein comes from TCRdb applying MiXCR to the 5' RACE reads. The sample lists roughly 450,000 distinct CDR3 sequences, approximately 18% occurring once. This clonotype was obtained from an adult woman who had mild COVID-19 (a few samples of this study predate the infection). Cell type and time point are not known. The sample comprised PBMCs or a T cell subset sorted from them (not recorded which).

The CDR3 here is CASSQADTEAFF. The CDR3 DNA follows: TGCGCCAGCAGCCAAGCCGACACTGAAGCTTTCTTT. This chain connects TRBV4-3 to TRBJ1-1; D gene unclear. V shed 1 base and J shed 3 bases, with 3 bases lying between them. CDR1 is LGHNA and CDR2 is YSLEER in the germline V gene. The length of the CDR3 is 12 residues.